This T cell receptor (beta chain) was captured in a study of blood T cell repertoires in COVID-19. About the study: Specimens from acute and convalescent COVID-19 originated in the United States, Italy and Spain. PBMCs, B-cell-depleted T cells, or T cells provided the cDNA or gDNA that made up the material.

Notes on this clone: Within the sample, other DNA sequences also encode this same CDR3.

Produced via immunoSEQ multiplex PCR; TCRdb's table is partial and in-frame only. The data show some 150,000 clones, 80% to 90% seen once. With 0 bases removed from V and 0 bases from J, the gap between germline ends came to 5 bases. This CDR3 is 14 amino acids long. Germline CDR1 and CDR2: SGDLS and YYNGEE. The chain combines TRBV9 with TRBJ2-3; D is undetermined. The sample consisted of peripheral blood. The receptor was isolated from a woman aged 70-85 years with COVID-19, enrolled during active disease. CDR3: CASSVVASTDTQYF. In DNA, the CDR3 is TGTGCCAGCAGCGTAGTAGCTAGCACAGATACGCAGTATTTT.